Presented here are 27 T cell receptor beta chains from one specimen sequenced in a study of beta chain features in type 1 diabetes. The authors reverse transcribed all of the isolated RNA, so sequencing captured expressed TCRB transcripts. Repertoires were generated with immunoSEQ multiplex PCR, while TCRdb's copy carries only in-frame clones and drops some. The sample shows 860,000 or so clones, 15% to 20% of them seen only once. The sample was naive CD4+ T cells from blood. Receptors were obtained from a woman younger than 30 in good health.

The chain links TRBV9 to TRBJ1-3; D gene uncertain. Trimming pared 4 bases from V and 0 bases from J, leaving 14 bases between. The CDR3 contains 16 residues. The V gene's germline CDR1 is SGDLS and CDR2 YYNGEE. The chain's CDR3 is CASSISSGLSGNTIYF. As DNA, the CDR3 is TGTGCCAGCAGCATCTCCAGTGGGCTCTCTGGAAACACCATATATTTT.

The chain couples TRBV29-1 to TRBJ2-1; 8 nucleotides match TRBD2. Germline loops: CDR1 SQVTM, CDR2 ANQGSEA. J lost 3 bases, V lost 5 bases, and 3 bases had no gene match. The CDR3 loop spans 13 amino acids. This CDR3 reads CSVKGTSYNEQFF. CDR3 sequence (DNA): TGCAGCGTTAAAGGGACTAGCTACAATGAGCAGTTCTTC.

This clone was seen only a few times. This CDR3 reads CASSQELRTEAFF. In DNA form, the CDR3 reads TGCGCCAGCAGCCAAGAATTGAGGACTGAAGCTTTCTTT. The chain has TRBV4-3 and TRBJ1-1; no definite D call. The V gene's germline CDR1 is LGHNA and CDR2 YSLEER. V was clipped by 0 bases and J by 5 bases, with 7 bases between them. This CDR3 is 13 amino acids long.

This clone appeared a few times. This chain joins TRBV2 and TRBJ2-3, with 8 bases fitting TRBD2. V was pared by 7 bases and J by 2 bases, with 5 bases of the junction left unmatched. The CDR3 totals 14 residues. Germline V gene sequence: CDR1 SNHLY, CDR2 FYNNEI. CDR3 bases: TGTGCCAGCACACGGGGGGGCTACACAGATACGCAGTATTTT. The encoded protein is CASTRGGYTDTQYF.

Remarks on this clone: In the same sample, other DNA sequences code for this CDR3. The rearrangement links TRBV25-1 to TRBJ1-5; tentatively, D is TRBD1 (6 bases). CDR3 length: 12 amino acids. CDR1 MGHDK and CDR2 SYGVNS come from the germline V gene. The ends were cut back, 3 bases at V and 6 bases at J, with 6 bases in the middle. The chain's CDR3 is CASSDRGQPQHF. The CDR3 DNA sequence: TGTGCCAGCAGTGACAGGGGTCAGCCCCAGCATTTT.

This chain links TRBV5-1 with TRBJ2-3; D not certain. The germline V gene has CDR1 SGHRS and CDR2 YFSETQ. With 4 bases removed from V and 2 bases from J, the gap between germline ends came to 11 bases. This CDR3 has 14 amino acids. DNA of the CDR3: TGCGCCAGCAGCGTCCCCCAACCCACAGATACGCAGTATTTT. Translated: CASSVPQPTDTQYF.

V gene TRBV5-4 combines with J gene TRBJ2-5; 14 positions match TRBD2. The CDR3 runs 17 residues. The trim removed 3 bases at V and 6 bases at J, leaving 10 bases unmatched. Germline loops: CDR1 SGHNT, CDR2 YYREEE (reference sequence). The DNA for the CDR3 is TGTGCCAGCAGCTCATTTCAGGGACTAGCGGGAGCGAAGACCCAGTACTTC. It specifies CASSSFQGLAGAKTQYF.

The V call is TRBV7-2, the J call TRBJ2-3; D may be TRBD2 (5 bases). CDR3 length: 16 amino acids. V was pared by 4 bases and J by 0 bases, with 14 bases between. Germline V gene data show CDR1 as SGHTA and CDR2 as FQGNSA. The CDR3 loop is CASSWRLSVSTDTQYF. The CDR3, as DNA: TGTGCCAGCAGCTGGAGACTTAGCGTAAGCACAGATACGCAGTATTTT.

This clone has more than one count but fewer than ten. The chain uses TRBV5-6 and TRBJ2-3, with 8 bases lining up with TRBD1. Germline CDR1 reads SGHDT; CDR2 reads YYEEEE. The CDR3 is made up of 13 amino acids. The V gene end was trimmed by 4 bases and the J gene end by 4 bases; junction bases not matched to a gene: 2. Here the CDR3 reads CASSPGGPDTQYF. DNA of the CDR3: TGTGCCAGCAGCCCAGGGGGCCCAGATACGCAGTATTTT.

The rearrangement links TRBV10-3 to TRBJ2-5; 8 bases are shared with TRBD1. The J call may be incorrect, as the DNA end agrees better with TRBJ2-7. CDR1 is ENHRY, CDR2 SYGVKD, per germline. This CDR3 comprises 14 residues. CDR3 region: CAIRGDRTLYEQYF. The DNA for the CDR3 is TGTGCCATCAGAGGGGACAGGACCCTCTACGAGCAGTACTTC.

CDR3 protein: CASSFSGLAGSGELFF. The CDR3 DNA is TGTGCCAGCAGCTTTTCGGGACTAGCGGGCTCCGGGGAGCTGTTTTTT. V gene TRBV7-3 combines with J gene TRBJ2-2; 12 nucleotides match TRBD2. This CDR3 spans 16 amino acids. With V trimmed by 3 bases and J by 6 bases, 5 bases remained unmatched. The germline V gene has CDR1 SGHTA and CDR2 FQGTGA. The full variable domain, completed using reference TRBV7-3 and TRBJ2-2, is GAGVSQTPSNKVTEKGKYVELRCDPISGHTALYWYRQSLGQGPEFLIYFQGTGAADDSGLPNDRFFAVRPEGSVSTLKIQRTERGDSAVYLCASSFSGLAGSGELFFGEGSRLTVL.

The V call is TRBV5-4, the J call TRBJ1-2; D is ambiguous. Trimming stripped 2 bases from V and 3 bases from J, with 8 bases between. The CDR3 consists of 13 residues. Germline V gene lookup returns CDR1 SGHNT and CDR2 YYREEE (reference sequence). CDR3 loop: CASSLETDYGYTF. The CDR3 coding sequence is TGTGCCAGCAGCTTAGAGACGGACTATGGCTACACCTTC.

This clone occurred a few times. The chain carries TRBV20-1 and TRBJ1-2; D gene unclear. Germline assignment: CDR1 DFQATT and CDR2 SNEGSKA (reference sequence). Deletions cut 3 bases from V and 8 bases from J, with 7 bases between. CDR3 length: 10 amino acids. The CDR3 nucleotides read TGCAGTGCTAGCCAAGTCGGCTACACCTTC. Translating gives CSASQVGYTF.

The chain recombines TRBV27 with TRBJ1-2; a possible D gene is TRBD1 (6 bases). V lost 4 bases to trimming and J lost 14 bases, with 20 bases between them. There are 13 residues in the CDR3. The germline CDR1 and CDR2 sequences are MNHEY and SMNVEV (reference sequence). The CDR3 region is CASSSTAAGALTF. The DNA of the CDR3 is TGTGCCAGCAGTTCAACGGCGGCGGGGGCTCTTACCTTC.

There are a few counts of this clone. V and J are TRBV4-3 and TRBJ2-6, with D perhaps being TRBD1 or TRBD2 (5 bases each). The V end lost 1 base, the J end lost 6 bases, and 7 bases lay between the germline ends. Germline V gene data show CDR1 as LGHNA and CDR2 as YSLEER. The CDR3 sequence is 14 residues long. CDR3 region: CASSQGGLANVLTF. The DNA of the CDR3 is TGCGCCAGCAGCCAAGGGGGGTTGGCCAACGTCCTGACTTTC.

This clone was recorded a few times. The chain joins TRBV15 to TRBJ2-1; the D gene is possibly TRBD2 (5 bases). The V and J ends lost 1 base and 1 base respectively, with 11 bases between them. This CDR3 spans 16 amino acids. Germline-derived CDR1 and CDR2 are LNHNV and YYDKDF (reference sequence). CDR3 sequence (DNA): TGTGCCACCAGCAGAGTCGGGCGAGGGTCCTACAATGAGCAGTTCTTC. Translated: CATSRVGRGSYNEQFF.

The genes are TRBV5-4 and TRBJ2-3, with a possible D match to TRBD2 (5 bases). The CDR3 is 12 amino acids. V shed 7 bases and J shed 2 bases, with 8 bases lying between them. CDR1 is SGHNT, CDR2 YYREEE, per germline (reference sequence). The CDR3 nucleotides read TGTGCCAGCGGACTGGTCACAGATACGCAGTATTTT. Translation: CASGLVTDTQYF.

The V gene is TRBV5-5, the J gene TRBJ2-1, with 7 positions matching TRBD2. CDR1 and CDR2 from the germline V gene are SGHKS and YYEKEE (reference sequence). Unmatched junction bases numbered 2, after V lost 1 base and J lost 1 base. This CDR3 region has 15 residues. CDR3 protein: CASSLSSGSYNEQFF. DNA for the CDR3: TGTGCCAGCAGCTTGTCTAGCGGATCCTACAATGAGCAGTTCTTC.

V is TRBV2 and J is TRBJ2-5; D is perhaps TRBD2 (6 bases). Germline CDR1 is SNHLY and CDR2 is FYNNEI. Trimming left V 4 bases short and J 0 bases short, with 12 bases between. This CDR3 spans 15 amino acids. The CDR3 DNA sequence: TGTGCCAGCAGTGGAGCGCGGGACTACCAAGAGACCCAGTACTTC. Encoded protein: CASSGARDYQETQYF.

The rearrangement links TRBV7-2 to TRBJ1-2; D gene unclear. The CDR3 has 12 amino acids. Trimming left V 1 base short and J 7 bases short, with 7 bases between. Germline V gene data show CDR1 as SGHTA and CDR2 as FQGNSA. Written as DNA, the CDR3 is TGTGCCAGCAGCTTAGTTGAGGGTGGCTACACCTTC. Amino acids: CASSLVEGGYTF.

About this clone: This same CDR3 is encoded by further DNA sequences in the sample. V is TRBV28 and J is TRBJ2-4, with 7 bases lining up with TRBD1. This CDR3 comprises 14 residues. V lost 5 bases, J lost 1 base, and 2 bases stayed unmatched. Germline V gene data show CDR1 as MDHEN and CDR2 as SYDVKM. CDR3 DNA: TGTGCCAGCAGTGCACAGGGGGCCAAAAACATTCAGTACTTC. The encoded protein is CASSAQGAKNIQYF. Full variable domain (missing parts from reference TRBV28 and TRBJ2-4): DVKVTQSSRYLVKRTGEKVFLECVQDMDHENMFWYRQDPGLGLRLIYFSYDVKMKEKGDIPEGYSVSREKKERFSLILESASTNQTSMYLCASSAQGAKNIQYFGAGTRLSVL.

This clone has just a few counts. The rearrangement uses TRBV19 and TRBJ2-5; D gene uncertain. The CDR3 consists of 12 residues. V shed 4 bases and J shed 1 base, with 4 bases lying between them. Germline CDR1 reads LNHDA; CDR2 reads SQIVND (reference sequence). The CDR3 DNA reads TGTGCCAGTAGTACGCCCCAAGAGACCCAGTACTTC. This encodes CASSTPQETQYF.

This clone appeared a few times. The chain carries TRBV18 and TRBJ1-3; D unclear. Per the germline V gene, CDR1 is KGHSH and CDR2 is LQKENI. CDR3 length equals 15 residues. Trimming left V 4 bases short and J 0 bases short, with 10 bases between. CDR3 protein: CASSLELLSGNTIYF. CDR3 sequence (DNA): TGTGCCAGCTCACTGGAACTCCTCTCTGGAAACACCATATATTTT.

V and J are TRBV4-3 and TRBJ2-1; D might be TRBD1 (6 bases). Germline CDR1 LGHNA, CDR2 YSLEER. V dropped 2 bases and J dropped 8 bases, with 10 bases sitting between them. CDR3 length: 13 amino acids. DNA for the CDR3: TGCGCCAGCAGCCAACAACAGGGCTATGAGCAGTTCTTC. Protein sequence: CASSQQQGYEQFF.

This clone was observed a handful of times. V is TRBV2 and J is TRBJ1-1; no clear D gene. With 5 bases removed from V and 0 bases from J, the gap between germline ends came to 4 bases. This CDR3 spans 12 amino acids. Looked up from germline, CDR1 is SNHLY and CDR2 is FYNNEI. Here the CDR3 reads CASSPLNTEAFF. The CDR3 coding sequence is TGTGCCAGCAGTCCCCTGAACACTGAAGCTTTCTTT.

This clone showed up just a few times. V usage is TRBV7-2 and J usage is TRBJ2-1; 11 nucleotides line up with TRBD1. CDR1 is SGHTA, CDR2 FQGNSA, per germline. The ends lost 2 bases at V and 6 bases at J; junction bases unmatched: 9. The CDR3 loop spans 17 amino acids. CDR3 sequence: CASSLQVRTGGSNEQFF. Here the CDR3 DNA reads TGTGCCAGCAGCTTACAGGTTCGGACAGGGGGCTCCAATGAGCAGTTCTTC.

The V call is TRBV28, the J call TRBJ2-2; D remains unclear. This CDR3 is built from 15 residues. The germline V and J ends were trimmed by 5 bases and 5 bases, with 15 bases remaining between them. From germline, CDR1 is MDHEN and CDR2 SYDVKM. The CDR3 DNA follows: TGTGCCAGCAGTCTTACACGACCTATTACCGGGGAGCTGTTTTTT. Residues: CASSLTRPITGELFF.